This T cell receptor (beta chain) was captured by sequencing in a study of identical twins. Germline lookup yields CDR1 SEHNR and CDR2 FQNEAQ (reference sequence). This CDR3 has 16 amino acids. V trimming: 5 bases; J trimming: 7 bases; junction bases outside the gene matches: 12. From the 5' RACE reads, TCRdb called clonotypes with MiXCR, one entry per CDR3 protein. The table includes some 1,600,000 distinct CDR3 sequences, about 32% detected once. The clonotype originates from a newborn girl in good health. This chain joins TRBV7-9 and TRBJ2-1; TRBD2 matches 9 bases. The sequencing input was cord blood. CDR3 in DNA: TGTGCCAGCAGCCCCCCAGCGGGAGGCCCTACGAATGAGCAGTTCTTC. Amino acids: CASSPPAGGPTNEQFF.